This T cell receptor (beta chain) was recovered during a study of blood T cell repertoires in COVID-19. As handled by the study authors: From reference gene primer amplification, estimates of nucleated cell counts were derived. Profiled with immunoSEQ multiplex PCR; TCRdb holds only in-frame clones, not every one. V, J and clone size are those of that table, while D and trimming were read from the DNA. The repertoire has 150,000 or so clones, over 65% of them found once; the top ten carry less than 7.5%. Allocation to cohorts depended on clinical history reported by the participants. All recovered Cohort 3 donors got two negative PCRs, got clearance, or saw symptom resolution. There are 17 residues in the CDR3. Germline loops: CDR1 SGDLS, CDR2 YYNGEE. V was shortened by 0 bases and J by 1 base, with 15 bases between the two germline ends.

This TCR derives from a woman in her fifties or sixties who had recovered from COVID-19. The sample was PBMCs or T cells enriched from blood (not recorded which). The chain employs TRBV9 and TRBJ2-3; D possibly corresponds to TRBD2 (7 bases). CDR3 nucleotides: TGTGCCAGCAGCGTAGATCGGGGGGCGGAAGGCACAGATACGCAGTATTTT. This sequence encodes CASSVDRGAEGTDTQYF.